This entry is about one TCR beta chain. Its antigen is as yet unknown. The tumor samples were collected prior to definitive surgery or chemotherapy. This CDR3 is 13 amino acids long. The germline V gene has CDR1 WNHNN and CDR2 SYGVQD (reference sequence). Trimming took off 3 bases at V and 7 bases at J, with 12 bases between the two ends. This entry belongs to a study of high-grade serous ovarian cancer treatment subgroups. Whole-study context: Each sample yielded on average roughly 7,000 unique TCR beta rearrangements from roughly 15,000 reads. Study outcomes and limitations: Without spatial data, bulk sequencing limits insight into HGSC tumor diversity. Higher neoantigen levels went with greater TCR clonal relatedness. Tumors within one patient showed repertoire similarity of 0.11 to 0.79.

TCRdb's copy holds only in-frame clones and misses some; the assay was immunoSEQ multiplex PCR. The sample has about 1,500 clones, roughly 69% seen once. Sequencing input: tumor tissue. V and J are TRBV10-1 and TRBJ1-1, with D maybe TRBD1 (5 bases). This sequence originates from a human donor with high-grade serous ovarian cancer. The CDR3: CASSDGLDSEAFF. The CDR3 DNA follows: TGCGCCAGCAGTGATGGGCTCGACAGTGAAGCTTTCTTT.